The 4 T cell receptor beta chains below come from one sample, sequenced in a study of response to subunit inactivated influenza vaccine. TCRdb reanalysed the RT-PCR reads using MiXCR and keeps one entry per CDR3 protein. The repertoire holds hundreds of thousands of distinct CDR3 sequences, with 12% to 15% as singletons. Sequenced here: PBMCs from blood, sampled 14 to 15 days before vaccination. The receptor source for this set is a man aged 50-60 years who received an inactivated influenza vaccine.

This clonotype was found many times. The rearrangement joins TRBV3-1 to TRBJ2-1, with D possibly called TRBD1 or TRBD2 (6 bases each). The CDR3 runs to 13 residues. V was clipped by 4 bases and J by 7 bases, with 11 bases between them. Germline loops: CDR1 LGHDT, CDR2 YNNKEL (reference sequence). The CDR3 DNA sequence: TGTGCCAGCAGCCGAGGGGGGCGGAATGAGCAGTTCTTC. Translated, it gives CASSRGGRNEQFF.

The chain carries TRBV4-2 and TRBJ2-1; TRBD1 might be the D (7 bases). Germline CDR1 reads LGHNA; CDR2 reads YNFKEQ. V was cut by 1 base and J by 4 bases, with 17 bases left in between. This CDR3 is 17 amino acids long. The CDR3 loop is CASSQASQGGIYNEQFF. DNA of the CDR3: TGTGCCAGCAGCCAAGCCTCCCAGGGGGGTATATACAATGAGCAGTTCTTC.

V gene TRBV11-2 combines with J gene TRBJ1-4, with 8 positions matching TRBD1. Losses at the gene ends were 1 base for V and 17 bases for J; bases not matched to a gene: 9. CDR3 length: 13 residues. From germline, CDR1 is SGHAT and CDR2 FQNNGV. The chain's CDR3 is CASSLAATGDLFF. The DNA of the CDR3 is TGTGCCAGCAGCTTAGCTGCGACAGGGGACCTTTTTTTT.

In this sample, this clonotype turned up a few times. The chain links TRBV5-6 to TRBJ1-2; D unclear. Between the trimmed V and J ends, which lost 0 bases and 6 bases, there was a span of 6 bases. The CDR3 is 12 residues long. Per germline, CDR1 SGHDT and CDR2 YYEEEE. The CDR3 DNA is TGTGCCAGCAGCTTGGTGGGGAATGGCTACACCTTC. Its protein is CASSLVGNGYTF.